A single sample gave rise to the 13 T cell receptor beta chains below, sequenced in a study of response to subunit inactivated influenza vaccine. MiXCR, applied by TCRdb to the RT-PCR reads, yields one record per CDR3 protein. The sample contains around 710,000 distinct CDR3 sequences, over 11% of which appear only once. The material sequenced was PBMCs from blood, taken 14 days before vaccination. The receptors stem from a man between 45 and 60 years old who received an inactivated influenza vaccine.

This clonotype was detected a few times. The chain combines TRBV7-2 with TRBJ2-7; 11 bases are shared with TRBD1. CDR1 is SGHTA and CDR2 is FQGNSA in the germline V gene. There are 15 residues in the CDR3. V dropped 5 bases and J dropped 1; count of bases not matched to a gene: 4. The CDR3 DNA is TGTGCCAGCAGCCCAGGACAGGGGGCTTCCTACGAGCAGTACTTC. Protein: CASSPGQGASYEQYF.

This clonotype has at least ten counts. The gene calls are TRBV12-3 or TRBV12-4 and TRBJ1-1; weak D call: TRBD1 (5 bases). The germline V and J ends were trimmed by 1 base and 1 base, with 10 bases remaining between them. The CDR3 sequence is 15 residues long. The CDR3 DNA sequence: TGTGCCAGCAGTTTAGGGGTGGGACGGAACACTGAAGCTTTCTTT. Its protein product is CASSLGVGRNTEAFF.

The chain uses TRBV7-8 and TRBJ1-4, with 7 bases aligning to TRBD1. After removal of 1 base from V and 4 bases from J, the junction contained 0 bases not matched to a gene. Per the germline V gene, CDR1 is SGHVS and CDR2 is FQNEAQ. CDR3 length equals 14 residues. The CDR3 sequence is CASSLGDSNEKLFF. In nucleotides, the CDR3 is TGTGCCAGCAGCTTAGGGGACAGTAATGAAAAACTGTTTTTT.

This clonotype was seen ten or more times. V gene TRBV4-3 combines with J gene TRBJ1-1; D gene uncertain. CDR3 length: 14 amino acids. Germline assignment: CDR1 LGHNA and CDR2 YSLEER. V was trimmed by 1 base and J by 1 base, leaving 7 bases between them. This CDR3 reads CASSQAFRNTEAFF. CDR3 DNA sequence: TGCGCCAGCAGCCAAGCCTTTCGGAACACTGAAGCTTTCTTT.

The chain recombines TRBV12-3 or TRBV12-4 with TRBJ2-1; D is uncertain. Trimming stripped 2 bases from V and 4 bases from J, with 15 bases between. This CDR3 is built from 16 residues. CDR3 DNA sequence: TGTGCCAGCAGTTTAAGTGGGCCCCGGAAATACAATGAGCAGTTCTTC. Protein: CASSLSGPRKYNEQFF.

Concerning this clonotype: The CDR3 does not close with the conserved phenylalanine or tryptophan, likely indicating a read error. The rearrangement links TRBV6-2 or TRBV6-3 to TRBJ2-3; no clear D gene. Between the trimmed V and J ends, which lost 5 bases and 2 bases, there was a span of 8 bases. Germline V CDR1 and CDR2: MNHEY, SVGEGT. CDR3 size: 13 residues. CDR3 region: CASSRPTTDTQYY. The CDR3 coding sequence is TGTGCCAGCAGTCGCCCGACCACAGATACGCAGTATTAT.

In this sample, this clonotype turned up many times. This chain connects TRBV7-2 to TRBJ2-5; D might be TRBD1 (6 bases). The V gene lost 1 base and the J gene lost 4 bases, with 13 bases spanning the gap. There are 15 residues in the CDR3. Germline V gene sequence: CDR1 SGHTA, CDR2 FQGNSA. CDR3: CASSLGGQRGETQYF. CDR3 bases: TGTGCCAGCAGCTTAGGGGGGCAAAGGGGAGAGACCCAGTACTTC.

CDR3 residues: CASSLRTDGHEQYF. The CDR3 DNA reads as TGTGCCAGCAGCTTGAGAACAGACGGACACGAGCAGTACTTC. J is TRBJ2-7 and V is TRBV7-2, with D unclear. Trimming cost V 3 bases and J 5 bases, with 14 bases left between them. Germline lookup yields CDR1 SGHTA and CDR2 FQGNSA. The CDR3 loop spans 14 amino acids.

This clonotype was counted ten times or more. The rearrangement joins TRBV5-4 to TRBJ2-1; either TRBD1 or TRBD2 may fit D (5 bases each). The CDR3 totals 15 residues. V lost 0 bases to trimming and J lost 3 bases, with 10 bases between them. The germline CDR1 and CDR2 sequences are SGHNT and YYREEE (reference sequence). Here the CDR3 reads CASSLGGSDYNEQFF. The CDR3 DNA reads as TGTGCCAGCAGCTTGGGGGGGAGCGACTACAATGAGCAGTTCTTC.

The table lists this clonotype with many counts. The chain links TRBV6-2 or TRBV6-3 to TRBJ2-1; no firm D call. V was pared by 8 bases and J by 2 bases, with 7 bases between. Looked up from germline, CDR1 is MNHEY and CDR2 is SVGEGT. This CDR3 spans 12 amino acids. CDR3 bases: TGTGCCAGCGGAGCAACCTACAATGAGCAGTTCTTC. Encoded protein: CASGATYNEQFF.

This clonotype was observed at least ten times. The chain recombines TRBV12-3 or TRBV12-4 with TRBJ2-1; unclear D gene. V was clipped by 7 bases and J by 11 bases, with 12 bases between them. This CDR3 has 11 amino acids. The CDR3 loop is CASTEGRKQFF. For the CDR3, the DNA is TGTGCCAGCACCGAAGGGCGGAAGCAGTTCTTC.

The rearrangement links TRBV4-2 to TRBJ2-7, with 8 bases identical to TRBD2. This CDR3 contains 16 residues. Germline loops: CDR1 LGHNA, CDR2 YNFKEQ. The junction had 7 bases not matched to a gene; V was cut back by 3 bases and J by 0 bases. CDR3 sequence: CASSQVASGFSYEQYF. Here the CDR3 DNA reads TGTGCCAGCAGCCAGGTGGCTAGCGGGTTCTCCTACGAGCAGTACTTC.

This clonotype was seen many times. This chain uses TRBV4-2 with TRBJ1-3, with 8 bases identical to TRBD1. The CDR3 totals 18 residues. Germline values: CDR1 LGHNA, CDR2 YNFKEQ. J was trimmed by 0 bases and V by 1 base; bases with no gene match: 8. DNA for the CDR3: TGTGCCAGCAGCCAAGGGCCCACGGGACAGGACTCTGGAAACACCATATATTTT. It codes for CASSQGPTGQDSGNTIYF.